What follows describes a single TCR beta chain. What antigen it recognizes has not been identified. The record has no base qualities; no much larger clone is one base away. These data are taken from a study of blood T cell repertoires in COVID-19 (dated by TCRdb to about 2020). With respect to the entire study: Samples covering the acute and convalescent phases of COVID-19 were provided by collaborators in the United States, Italy and Spain. The material from the prospective study consisted of cDNA or gDNA derived from T cells, B-cell-depleted T cells, or PBMCs. Where available, HLA class I and class II types were obtained from metadata supplied by the sample provider rather than from assay-based typing. The repertoires were released in a freely available public database intended as a resource for research on the immune response to SARS-CoV-2. Samples were obtained from the ongoing ImmuneRACE study (first 160 participants) and from roughly 1,300 subjects provided by 6 global collaborators. Subjects who had been exposed to COVID-19, were actively infected with it, or had recovered from it provided the deeply sampled blood TCRbeta repertoires that made up the dataset. Sample metadata almost always included a de-identified subject ID, COVID-19 status, age in years and sex.

Whole blood was collected in K2EDTA tubes by collaborating institutions according to the institutions' own protocols. Collaborator samples were shipped for TCRbeta analysis as frozen whole blood, isolated PBMCs, or DNA extracted from either sample type. Cut back by 7 bases and 1 base, the V and J ends lie 11 bases apart. Via the germline V gene, CDR1 is SGHRS and CDR2 YFSETQ. The CDR3 has 13 amino acids, counting the end cysteine and phenylalanine. Solely the CDR3 DNA is kept, with 39 bases framed from the first base. TCRbeta CDR3 regions were amplified from genomic DNA using the immunoSEQ Assay, a bias-controlled multiplex PCR. As for the original processing: The number of nucleated cells in each sample was estimated from the amplification of reference gene primers within the assay. Sequence reads were collapsed and filtered to measure the absolute abundance of every unique TCRbeta CDR3 rearrangement. For each sample, productive Simpson clonality was calculated as the square root of Simpson's diversity index across productive rearrangements. TCRdb took this table from immuneACCESS and kept in-frame rearrangements with V and J called. Such tables lack part of the clones; where checked against another copy, unresolved V genes explain under half of the gap, and the rest is unexplained. The V and J calls and the clone size are those of that table, but D and trimming were determined from the DNA. This sample has some 200,000 clones in its table, and 85% to 90% of those were observed once. The ten largest account for roughly 4.5% of the sample.

On the study overall, not on this receptor specifically: Clinical and demographic metadata were provided uncurated, with the amount varying by source and participant.

This TCR derives from a man between 50 and 59 years old with acute or convalescent COVID-19. In this chain, TRBV5-1 is recombined with TRBJ1-2; TRBD1 is possibly the D segment (5 matching bases). Sequencing was carried out using peripheral blood. CDR3 region: CASDPGGNYGYTF. The DNA sequence is TGCGCCAGCGATCCCGGGGGTAACTATGGCTACACCTTC.